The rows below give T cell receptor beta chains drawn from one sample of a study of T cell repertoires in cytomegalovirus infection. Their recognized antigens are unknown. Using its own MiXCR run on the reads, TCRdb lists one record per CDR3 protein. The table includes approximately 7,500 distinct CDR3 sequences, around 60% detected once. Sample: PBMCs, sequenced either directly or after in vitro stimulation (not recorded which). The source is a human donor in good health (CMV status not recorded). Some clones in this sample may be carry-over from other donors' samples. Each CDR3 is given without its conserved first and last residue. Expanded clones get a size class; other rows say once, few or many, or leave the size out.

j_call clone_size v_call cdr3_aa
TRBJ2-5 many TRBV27 ASSRQPGETQY
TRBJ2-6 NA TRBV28 ASSLFGRDSGANVLT
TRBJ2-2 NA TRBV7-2 ASSLAGYGELF
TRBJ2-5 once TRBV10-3 AISEAIKETQY
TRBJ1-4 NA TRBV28 ASSFREKLF
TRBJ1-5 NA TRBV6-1 ASRQASNQPQH
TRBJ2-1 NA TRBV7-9 ASSIGTGIYNEPL
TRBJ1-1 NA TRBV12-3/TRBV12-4 ASSLRCSKQCTEAF
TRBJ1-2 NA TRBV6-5 ASSSLSRLYGYT
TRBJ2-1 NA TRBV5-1 SSSLVSTAVNEQF
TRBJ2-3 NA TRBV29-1 SVDQPQGTDTQY
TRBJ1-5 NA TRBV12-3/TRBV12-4 ASRLGGVNQPQH
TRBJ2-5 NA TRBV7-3 ASSLAASGQETQY
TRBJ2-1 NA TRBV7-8 ASSLALGSGRASNNEQF
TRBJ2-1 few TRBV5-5 ASSERGTNNEQF
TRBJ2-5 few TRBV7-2 ASSFDTLPIAGYQETQY
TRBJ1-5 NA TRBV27 ARSAGSGQPKH
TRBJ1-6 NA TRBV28 ASSLRGRDSPLH
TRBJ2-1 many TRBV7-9 ASSFFGLSTYNEQF
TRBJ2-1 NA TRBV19 ASSIGGREQF
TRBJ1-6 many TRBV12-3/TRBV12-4 ASRKRQGANNSPLH
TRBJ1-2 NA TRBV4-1 ASIQGPREQRYGYP
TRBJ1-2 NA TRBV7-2 ASSLERQGLGYT
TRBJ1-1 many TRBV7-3 ASSPTARDRAATEAF
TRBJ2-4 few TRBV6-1 ASSERGSGVNIQY
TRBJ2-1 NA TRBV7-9 ASIWLGISTSNDKF
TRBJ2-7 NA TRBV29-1 SVVVYGTYEQY
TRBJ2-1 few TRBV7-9 ALSLFEISTYNEQF
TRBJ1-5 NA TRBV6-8 ASSDRTNSNQPQH
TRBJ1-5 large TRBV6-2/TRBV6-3 ASSFYQGAAQPQH
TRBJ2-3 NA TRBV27 ASYWDTQY
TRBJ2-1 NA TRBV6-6 ASSYSRNEQF
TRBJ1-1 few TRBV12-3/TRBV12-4 ACCLRVSKQGTEAF
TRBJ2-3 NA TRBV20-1 IARAFRLAATDTQY
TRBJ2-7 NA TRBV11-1 ASSLAGTGGPYEQY
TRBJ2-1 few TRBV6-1 ASRVYNEQF
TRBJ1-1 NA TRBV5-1 ASSRTENTEAF
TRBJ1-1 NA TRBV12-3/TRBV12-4 ASSLRVSKHCTEDF
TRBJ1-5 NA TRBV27 SRTVHQPQH
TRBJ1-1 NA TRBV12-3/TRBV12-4 ASSLMVSQQFTEAF
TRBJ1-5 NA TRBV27 ARRPGSGQPQH
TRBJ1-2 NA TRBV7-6 ASSLGRPYGYT
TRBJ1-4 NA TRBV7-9 ASVRGVGEKLF
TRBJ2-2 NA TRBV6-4 ASSAAPGTGELF
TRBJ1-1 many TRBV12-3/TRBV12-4 ASSLGTEAF
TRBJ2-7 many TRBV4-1 ASSQENGNEQY
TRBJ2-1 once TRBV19 ASSRDFYNEQF
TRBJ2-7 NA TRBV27 ASSLGTSGRPSSYEQY
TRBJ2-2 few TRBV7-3 ASTDKNTGELF
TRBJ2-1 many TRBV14 ASSQEWGDNEQF
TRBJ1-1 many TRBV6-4 ASSVNPGQTEAF
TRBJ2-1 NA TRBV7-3 ASSVLGISNYKEQF
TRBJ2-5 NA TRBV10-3 AISESSGKQETQY